The table lists the clone carrying this T cell receptor (beta chain) with a few counts. In germline, CDR1 is LGHNA, CDR2 YSLEER. V was trimmed by 0 bases and J by 9 bases, leaving 15 bases between them. The CDR3 is made up of 15 amino acids. Described treatment: oral pan-JAK inhibitor, 5-10 mg twice daily. As part of sample collection, lesional scalp punch biopsies and peripheral blood were taken from alopecia areata patients. Investigators isolated RNA and reverse transcribed it into cDNA to act as the sequencing template. The data were produced by immunoSEQ multiplex PCR, yet TCRdb's version contains in-frame clones alone and is incomplete. This sample has about 190,000 clones, with roughly 60% found just once. The source of the sample is a study of CD8+ T cells in alopecia areata.

The V and J genes are TRBV4-3 and TRBJ2-4; possibly TRBD2 for D (6 bases). This sequence was found in a human donor with alopecia areata. The sequences come from CD4+ T cells sorted from blood, collected at week 24, from a patient treated with tofacitinib. CDR3 amino acids: CASSQDPTGAGIQYF. The CDR3 region has the DNA TGCGCCAGCAGCCAAGACCCAACGGGAGCGGGCATTCAGTACTTC.